The 22 T cell receptor beta chains listed next were all sequenced from one sample in a study of blood T cell repertoires in COVID-19 (TCRdb year 2020). The library was built by means of the immunoSEQ multiplex PCR assay. Held by TCRdb, this immuneACCESS table contains in-frame sequences only and omits some clones. Under half of the omission traces to an unresolved V gene where checked; the cause of the rest is unknown. This sample has roughly 250,000 clones in its table, and over 70% of those were observed once. The ten largest make up around 7.9% of the sample. Sequenced input: peripheral blood. The receptor source for this set is a man aged 35-49 years with active or convalescent COVID-19.

This chain uses TRBV6-5 with TRBJ1-1; weak D call: TRBD1 (5 bases). Trimming shortened V by 0 bases and J by 1 base, and 9 bases separated the two germline ends. CDR3 size: 15 residues. Germline V CDR1 and CDR2: MNHEY, SVGAGI. The CDR3: CASSYSGLQNTEAFF. DNA of the CDR3: TGTGCCAGCAGTTACTCGGGACTGCAGAACACTGAAGCTTTCTTT.

This clone was recorded once. The CDR3 protein is CASSLTGLQETQYF. The CDR3 DNA reads TGTGCCAGCAGCTTAACGGGGTTACAAGAGACCCAGTACTTC. The rearrangement joins TRBV7-2 to TRBJ2-5; the D gene is possibly TRBD2 (5 bases). CDR1 SGHTA and CDR2 FQGNSA come from the germline V gene. The ends were cut back, 2 bases at V and 2 bases at J, with 9 bases in the middle. The CDR3 spans 14 residues. Full variable domain (rest looked up from reference TRBV7-2 and TRBJ2-5): GAGVSQSPSNKVTEKGKDVELRCDPISGHTALYWYRQSLGQGLEFLIYFQGNSAPDKSGLPSDRFSAERTGGSVSTLTIQRTQQEDSAVYLCASSLTGLQETQYFGPGTRLLVL.

This clone was seen just once. The J gene is TRBJ1-1, the V gene TRBV5-4; D gene unclear. Trimming stripped 4 bases from V and 1 base from J, with 11 bases between. The CDR3 runs 14 residues. CDR1 is SGHNT, CDR2 YYREEE, per germline (reference sequence). Here the CDR3 DNA reads TGTGCCAGCAGCCGCTCGACGGGGAACACTGAAGCTTTCTTT. It is translated as CASSRSTGNTEAFF.

The rearrangement joins TRBV24-1 to TRBJ2-5, with 9 bases fitting TRBD2. V gave up 5 bases and J gave up 5 bases; unmatched junction bases: 8. The CDR3 is made up of 15 amino acids. CDR1 is KGHDR, CDR2 SFDVKD, per germline. As DNA, the CDR3 is TGTGCCACCAGTGCTAGCGGGGCTTACAGGGAGACCCAGTACTTC. Translated, it gives CATSASGAYRETQYF.

The gene calls are TRBV5-1 and TRBJ1-2; D might be TRBD1 (6 bases). The CDR3 has 17 residues. V was trimmed by 3 bases and J by 4 bases, leaving 22 bases between them. The germline CDR1 and CDR2 sequences are SGHRS and YFSETQ. The CDR3 DNA is TGCGCCAGCAGCTCTGTCACGCCGGGGGGCGCGAGCTATGGCTACACCTTC. The encoded protein is CASSSVTPGGASYGYTF. Supplemented by reference TRBV5-1 and TRBJ1-2, the full variable domain reads KAGVTQTPRYLIKTRGQQVTLSCSPISGHRSVSWYQQTPGQGLQFLFEYFSETQRNKGNFPGRFSGRQFSNSRSEMNVSTLELGDSALYLCASSSVTPGGASYGYTFGSGTRLTVV.

The V call is TRBV30, the J call TRBJ1-1, with D tentatively TRBD1 (6 bases). The CDR3 contains 15 residues. CDR1 and CDR2 from the germline V gene are GTSNPN and SVGIG (reference sequence). V gave up 2 bases and J gave up 0 bases, with 13 bases separating them. CDR3 nucleotides: TGTGCCTGGAGTAACGGACAGACCTTGAACACTGAAGCTTTCTTT. Translating it yields CAWSNGQTLNTEAFF.

The rearrangement uses TRBV27 and TRBJ1-2; possibly TRBD1 for D (6 bases). Trimming stripped 6 bases from V and 2 bases from J, with 10 bases between. This CDR3 has 13 residues. Germline values: CDR1 MNHEY, CDR2 SMNVEV (reference sequence). CDR3 residues: CASRKQGNYGYTF. The CDR3 DNA reads TGTGCCAGCAGAAAACAGGGCAACTATGGCTACACCTTC.

The J gene is TRBJ2-7, the V gene TRBV11-3; 12 nucleotides align to TRBD1. This CDR3 is 18 amino acids long. Trimming cost V 5 bases and J 7 bases; bases outside gene matches: 18. Germline V gene sequence: CDR1 SGHNT, CDR2 YENEEA. Here the CDR3 reads CASSPVANLGQGAEEQYF. The DNA for the CDR3 is TGTGCCAGCAGCCCCGTCGCCAATTTGGGACAGGGGGCTGAGGAGCAGTACTTC.

The J gene is TRBJ1-1, the V gene TRBV5-6; TRBD1 matches at 7 bases. Germline V gives CDR1 SGHDT, CDR2 YYEEEE. V was clipped by 4 bases and J by 1 base; unmatched bases: 4. The CDR3 runs 14 residues. CDR3 coding DNA: TGTGCCAGCAGCAAGGGACAGCAGAACACTGAAGCTTTCTTT. Protein: CASSKGQQNTEAFF. Full variable domain (remainder filled in from reference TRBV5-6 and TRBJ1-1): DAGVTQSPTHLIKTRGQQVTLRCSPKSGHDTVSWYQQALGQGPQFIFQYYEEEERQRGNFPDRFSGHQFPNYSSELNVNALLLGDSALYLCASSKGQQNTEAFFGQGTRLTVV.

V and J are TRBV2 and TRBJ2-4; tentatively, D is TRBD2 (5 bases). This CDR3 comprises 16 residues. The germline V gene has CDR1 SNHLY and CDR2 FYNNEI. V was shortened by 4 bases and J by 0 bases, with 13 bases between the two germline ends. CDR3 in DNA: TGTGCCAGCAGTGTAGAGGGCCTCCTAGCCAAAAACATTCAGTACTTC. Translation: CASSVEGLLAKNIQYF.

This clone showed up just once. The chain carries TRBV3-1 (or the pseudogene TRBV3-2) and TRBJ1-1, with D perhaps TRBD1 (5 bases). From germline, CDR1 is LGHDT and CDR2 YNNKEL (reference sequence). The CDR3 runs to 14 residues. Deletions cut 4 bases from V and 0 bases from J, with 9 bases between. CDR3 protein: CASSLPGVNTEAFF. CDR3 nucleotides: TGTGCCAGCAGCCTCCCGGGGGTGAACACTGAAGCTTTCTTT.

This clone was counted only a few times. CDR3 nucleotide sequence: TGTGCCAGCAGTTACCTCCCCCCTACGGCAGATACGCAGTATTTT. Amino acids: CASSYLPPTADTQYF. The chain employs TRBV6-5 and TRBJ2-3, with D unresolved. CDR3 size: 15 residues. The V gene's germline CDR1 is MNHEY and CDR2 SVGAGI. V dropped 2 bases and J dropped 4 bases, with 13 bases sitting between them.

V and J are TRBV5-1 and TRBJ2-5; D uncertain. This CDR3 contains 13 residues. Trimming took 2 bases from V and 4 from J, leaving 9 bases between them. From germline, CDR1 is SGHRS and CDR2 YFSETQ. The CDR3: CASSLSPGETQYF. In nucleotides, the CDR3 is TGCGCCAGCAGCTTATCGCCAGGAGAGACCCAGTACTTC.

V usage is TRBV5-6 and J usage is TRBJ1-3, with 10 bases fitting TRBD1. V dropped 2 bases and J dropped 2; count of bases not matched to a gene: 4. The germline V gene has CDR1 SGHDT and CDR2 YYEEEE. The CDR3 has 16 amino acids. The CDR3 bases are TGTGCCAGCAGCTTAAAGGGGACAGGGGCTGGAAACACCATATATTTT. Protein: CASSLKGTGAGNTIYF.

This clone was recorded only once. For the CDR3, the DNA is TGTGCCAGCAGTGAACGGTGGGGCGTGAACACTGAAGCTTTCTTT. It encodes CASSERWGVNTEAFF. V usage is TRBV2 and J usage is TRBJ1-1; possibly TRBD1 for D (5 bases). Germline loops: CDR1 SNHLY, CDR2 FYNNEI. The CDR3 loop spans 15 amino acids. V was clipped by 2 bases and J by 0 bases, with 10 bases between them.

The rearrangement uses TRBV12-3 or TRBV12-4 and TRBJ1-2; a weak D match, TRBD1 (6 bases). V lost 6 bases, J lost 5 bases, and 13 bases lay in between. This CDR3 is built from 13 residues. DNA of the CDR3: TGTGCCAGCAGGATTACAGGGAGATATGGCTACACCTTC. It is translated as CASRITGRYGYTF.

This sequence joins TRBV24-1 and TRBJ2-1, with TRBD1 matching 7 bases. V gave up 7 bases and J gave up 9 bases; unmatched junction bases: 8. The CDR3 length is 13 residues. In germline, CDR1 is KGHDR, CDR2 SFDVKD. The CDR3 sequence: CATSETGPGEQFF. The CDR3 DNA sequence: TGTGCCACCAGCGAGACAGGGCCAGGTGAGCAGTTCTTC.

This clone appeared once. The V and J genes are TRBV18 and TRBJ1-2, with TRBD1 matching 8 bases. The J segment lost 0 bases and the V segment lost 6 bases, leaving 9 bases of the junction unmatched. CDR1 KGHSH and CDR2 LQKENI come from the germline V gene. The CDR3 consists of 16 residues. The CDR3 loop is CASSGFPGGSNYGYTF. In DNA, the CDR3 is TGTGCCAGCTCGGGTTTCCCAGGGGGCTCTAACTATGGCTACACCTTC.

This clone was seen only a few times. The chain joins TRBV6-5 to TRBJ2-2; 8 nucleotides align to TRBD1. The CDR3 runs 15 residues. CDR1 and CDR2 from the germline V gene are MNHEY and SVGAGI. With 5 bases clipped from V and 6 bases from J, the junction kept 8 bases outside the gene matches. CDR3: CASSPQGAGAGELFF. In DNA, the CDR3 is TGTGCCAGCAGTCCCCAGGGGGCTGGGGCCGGGGAGCTGTTTTTT.

The chain links TRBV6-2 or TRBV6-3 to TRBJ1-2; D is perhaps TRBD1 (5 bases). V dropped 5 bases and J dropped 5 bases, with 18 bases sitting between them. Germline CDR1 reads MNHEY; CDR2 reads SVGEGT. The CDR3 sequence is 15 residues long. The CDR3 is CASSPREGSLYGYTF. Here the CDR3 DNA reads TGTGCCAGCAGTCCCAGGGAGGGATCTTTATATGGCTACACCTTC.

The chain employs TRBV2 and TRBJ1-1, with TRBD1 as a possible D gene (5 bases). V was clipped by 8 bases and J by 5 bases, with 15 bases between them. Germline CDR1 is SNHLY and CDR2 is FYNNEI. The CDR3 sequence is 13 residues long. The CDR3 here is CASGLQARTEAFF. The CDR3, as DNA: TGTGCCAGCGGTCTACAGGCCAGAACTGAAGCTTTCTTT.

The chain carries TRBV7-9 and TRBJ2-2; D is uncertain. This CDR3 has 17 residues. Trimming shortened V by 0 bases and J by 4 bases, and 15 bases separated the two germline ends. The germline V gene has CDR1 SEHNR and CDR2 FQNEAQ (reference sequence). CDR3 region: CASSLARETPSTGELFF. In DNA form, the CDR3 reads TGTGCCAGCAGCTTAGCGCGTGAGACACCGAGCACCGGGGAGCTGTTTTTT.